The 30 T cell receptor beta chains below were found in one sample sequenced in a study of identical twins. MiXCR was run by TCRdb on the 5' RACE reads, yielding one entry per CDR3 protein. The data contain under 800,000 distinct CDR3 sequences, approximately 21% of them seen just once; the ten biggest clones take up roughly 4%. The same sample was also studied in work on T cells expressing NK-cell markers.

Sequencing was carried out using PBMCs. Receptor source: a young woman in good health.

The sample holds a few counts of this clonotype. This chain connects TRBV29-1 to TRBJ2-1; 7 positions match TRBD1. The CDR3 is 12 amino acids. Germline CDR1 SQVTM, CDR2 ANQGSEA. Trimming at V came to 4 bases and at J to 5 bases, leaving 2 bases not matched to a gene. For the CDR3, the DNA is TGCAGCGTTGGTCAGGGGGACAATGAGCAGTTCTTC. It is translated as CSVGQGDNEQFF.

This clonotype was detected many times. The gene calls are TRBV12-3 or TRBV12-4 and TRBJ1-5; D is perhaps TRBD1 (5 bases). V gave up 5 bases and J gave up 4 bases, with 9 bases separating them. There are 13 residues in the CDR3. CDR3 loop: CASSGAENQPQHF. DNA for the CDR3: TGTGCCAGCAGTGGGGCAGAGAATCAGCCCCAGCATTTT.

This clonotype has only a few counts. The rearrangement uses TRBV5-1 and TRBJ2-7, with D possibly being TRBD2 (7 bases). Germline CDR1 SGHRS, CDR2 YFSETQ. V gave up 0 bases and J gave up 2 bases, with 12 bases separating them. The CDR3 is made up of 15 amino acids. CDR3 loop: CASSLAGGRTYEQYF. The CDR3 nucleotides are TGCGCCAGCAGCTTGGCGGGGGGCAGGACCTACGAGCAGTACTTC.

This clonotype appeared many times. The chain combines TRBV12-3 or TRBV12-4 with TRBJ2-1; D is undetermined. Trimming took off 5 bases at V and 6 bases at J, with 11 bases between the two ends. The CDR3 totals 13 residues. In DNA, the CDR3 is TGTGCCAGCAGTACCCTGGCGGTCAATGAGCAGTTCTTC. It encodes CASSTLAVNEQFF.

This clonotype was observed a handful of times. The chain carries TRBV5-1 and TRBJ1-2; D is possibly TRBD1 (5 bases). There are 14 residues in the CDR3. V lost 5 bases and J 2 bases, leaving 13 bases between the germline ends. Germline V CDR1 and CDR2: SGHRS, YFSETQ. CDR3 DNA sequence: TGCGCCAGCAGAGAGGGGCGGCAAAACTATGGCTACACCTTC. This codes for CASREGRQNYGYTF. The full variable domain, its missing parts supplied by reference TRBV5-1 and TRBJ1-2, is KAGVTQTPRYLIKTRGQQVTLSCSPISGHRSVSWYQQTPGQGLQFLFEYFSETQRNKGNFPGRFSGRQFSNSRSEMNVSTLELGDSALYLCASREGRQNYGYTFGSGTRLTVV.

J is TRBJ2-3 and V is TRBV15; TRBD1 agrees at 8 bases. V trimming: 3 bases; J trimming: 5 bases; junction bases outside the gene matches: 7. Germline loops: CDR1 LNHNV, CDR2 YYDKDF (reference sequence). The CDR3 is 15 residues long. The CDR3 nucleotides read TGTGCCACCAGCAGGGCCGGACAGGGAGAAGATACGCAGTATTTT. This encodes CATSRAGQGEDTQYF.

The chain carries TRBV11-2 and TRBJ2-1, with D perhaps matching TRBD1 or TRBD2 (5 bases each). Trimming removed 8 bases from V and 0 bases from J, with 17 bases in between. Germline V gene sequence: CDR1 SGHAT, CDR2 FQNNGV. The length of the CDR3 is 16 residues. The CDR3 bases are TGTGCCAGCCTTCCCGGGGCGTCAAGCTCCTACAATGAGCAGTTCTTC. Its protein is CASLPGASSSYNEQFF.

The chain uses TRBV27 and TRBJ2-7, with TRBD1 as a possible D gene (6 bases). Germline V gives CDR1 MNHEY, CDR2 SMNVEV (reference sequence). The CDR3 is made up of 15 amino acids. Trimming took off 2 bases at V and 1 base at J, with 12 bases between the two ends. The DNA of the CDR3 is TGTGCCAGCAGTTTAAGTTCACAGGGTTCCTACGAGCAGTACTTC. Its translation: CASSLSSQGSYEQYF.

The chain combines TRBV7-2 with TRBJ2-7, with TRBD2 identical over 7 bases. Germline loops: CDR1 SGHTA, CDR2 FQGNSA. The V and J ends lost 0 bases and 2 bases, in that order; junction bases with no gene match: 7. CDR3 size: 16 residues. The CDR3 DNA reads TGTGCCAGCAGCTTAGCGAGTTTGGCGGGAGCCTACGAGCAGTACTTC. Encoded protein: CASSLASLAGAYEQYF.

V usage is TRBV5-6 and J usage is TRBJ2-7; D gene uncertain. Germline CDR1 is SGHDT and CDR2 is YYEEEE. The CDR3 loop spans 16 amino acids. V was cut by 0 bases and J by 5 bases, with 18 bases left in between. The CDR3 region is CASSLEGRRTVDEQYF. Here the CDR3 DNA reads TGTGCCAGCAGCTTGGAAGGACGCAGAACGGTCGACGAGCAGTACTTC. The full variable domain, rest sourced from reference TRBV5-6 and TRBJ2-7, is DAGVTQSPTHLIKTRGQQVTLRCSPKSGHDTVSWYQQALGQGPQFIFQYYEEEERQRGNFPDRFSGHQFPNYSSELNVNALLLGDSALYLCASSLEGRRTVDEQYFGPGTRLTVT.

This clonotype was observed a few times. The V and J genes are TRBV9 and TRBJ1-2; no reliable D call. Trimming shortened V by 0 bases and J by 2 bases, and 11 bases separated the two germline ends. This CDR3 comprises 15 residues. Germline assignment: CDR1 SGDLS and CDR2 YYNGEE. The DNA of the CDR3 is TGTGCCAGCAGCGTAGGGTCCCCGGGGAACTATGGCTACACCTTC. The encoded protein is CASSVGSPGNYGYTF.

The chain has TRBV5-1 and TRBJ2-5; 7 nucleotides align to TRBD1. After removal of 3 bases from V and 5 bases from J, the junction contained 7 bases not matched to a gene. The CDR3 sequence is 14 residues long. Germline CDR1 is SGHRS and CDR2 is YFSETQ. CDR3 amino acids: CASSSSGRGETQYF. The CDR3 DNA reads TGCGCCAGCAGCTCTTCGGGCAGGGGGGAGACCCAGTACTTC.

The CDR3 protein is CSVDTGTGGGEQYF. CDR3 nucleotide sequence: TGCAGCGTTGACACCGGGACAGGGGGCGGCGAGCAGTACTTC. J is TRBJ2-7 and V is TRBV29-1; 12 bases are a match to TRBD1. The CDR3 runs to 14 residues. The germline V gene has CDR1 SQVTM and CDR2 ANQGSEA. V dropped 3 bases and J dropped 6; count of bases not matched to a gene: 6.

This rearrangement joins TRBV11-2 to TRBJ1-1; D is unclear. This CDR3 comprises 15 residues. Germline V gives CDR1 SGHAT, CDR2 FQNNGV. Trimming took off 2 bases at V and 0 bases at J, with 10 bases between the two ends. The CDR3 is CASSLRLGMNTEAFF. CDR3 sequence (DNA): TGTGCCAGCAGCTTAAGGTTGGGAATGAACACTGAAGCTTTCTTT.

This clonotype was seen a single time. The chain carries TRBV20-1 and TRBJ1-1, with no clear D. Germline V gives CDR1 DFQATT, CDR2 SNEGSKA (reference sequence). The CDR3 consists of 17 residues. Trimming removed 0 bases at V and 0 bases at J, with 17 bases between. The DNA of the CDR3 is TGCAGTGCTAGAGATTTAAGGAGGGCAGCAATGAACACTGAAGCTTTCTTT. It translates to CSARDLRRAAMNTEAFF.

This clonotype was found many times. CDR3 nucleotide sequence: TGCGCCAGCAGCTTGGTTGCGGGCGACAATGAGCAGTTCTTC. Protein product: CASSLVAGDNEQFF. The J gene is TRBJ2-1, the V gene TRBV5-1, with TRBD2 as a possible D gene (5 bases). V was trimmed by 0 bases and J by 5 bases, leaving 9 bases between them. Germline values: CDR1 SGHRS, CDR2 YFSETQ. This CDR3 has 14 amino acids.

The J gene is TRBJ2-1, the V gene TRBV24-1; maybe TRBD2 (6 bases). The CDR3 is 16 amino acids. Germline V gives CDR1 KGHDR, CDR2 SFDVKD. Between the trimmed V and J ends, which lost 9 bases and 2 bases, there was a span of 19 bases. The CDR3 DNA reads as TGTGCCACCTCCGGAGGGGCGGAGGGACCCTACAATGAGCAGTTCTTC. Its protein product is CATSGGAEGPYNEQFF.

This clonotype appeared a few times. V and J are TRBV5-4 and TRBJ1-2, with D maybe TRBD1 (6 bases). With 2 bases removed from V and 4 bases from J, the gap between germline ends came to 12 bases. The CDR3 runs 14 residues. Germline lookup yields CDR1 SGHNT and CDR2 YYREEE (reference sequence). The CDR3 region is CASSFYGGTYGYTF. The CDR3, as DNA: TGTGCCAGCAGCTTTTACGGGGGCACCTATGGCTACACCTTC.

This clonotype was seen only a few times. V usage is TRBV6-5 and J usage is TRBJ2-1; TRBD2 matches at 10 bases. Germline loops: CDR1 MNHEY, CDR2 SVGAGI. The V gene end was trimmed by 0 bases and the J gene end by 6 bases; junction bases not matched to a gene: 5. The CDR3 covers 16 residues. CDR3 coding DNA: TGTGCCAGCAGTTACTCGCCTAGCGGGAGCCCCAATGAGCAGTTCTTC. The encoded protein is CASSYSPSGSPNEQFF.

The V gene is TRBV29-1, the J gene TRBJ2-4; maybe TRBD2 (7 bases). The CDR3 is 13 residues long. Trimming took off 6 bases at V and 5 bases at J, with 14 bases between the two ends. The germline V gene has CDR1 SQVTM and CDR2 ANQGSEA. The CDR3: CSVRGGRENIQYF. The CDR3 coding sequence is TGCAGCGTGAGGGGGGGCAGGGAAAACATTCAGTACTTC.

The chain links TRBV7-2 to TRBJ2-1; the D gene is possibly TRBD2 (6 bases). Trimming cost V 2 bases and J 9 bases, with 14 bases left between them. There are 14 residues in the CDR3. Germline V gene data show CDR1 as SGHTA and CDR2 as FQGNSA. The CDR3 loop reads CASSLTGVGGEQFF. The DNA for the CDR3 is TGTGCCAGCAGCTTAACCGGGGTGGGAGGTGAGCAGTTCTTC.

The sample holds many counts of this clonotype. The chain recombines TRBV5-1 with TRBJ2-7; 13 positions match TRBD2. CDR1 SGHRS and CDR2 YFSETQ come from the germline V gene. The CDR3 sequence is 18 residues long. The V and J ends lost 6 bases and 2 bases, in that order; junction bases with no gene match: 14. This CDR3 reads CASNLLAGGPTYAYEQYF. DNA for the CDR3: TGCGCCAGCAACCTACTAGCGGGAGGGCCGACGTACGCCTACGAGCAGTACTTC. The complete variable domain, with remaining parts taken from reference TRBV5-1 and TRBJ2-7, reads KAGVTQTPRYLIKTRGQQVTLSCSPISGHRSVSWYQQTPGQGLQFLFEYFSETQRNKGNFPGRFSGRQFSNSRSEMNVSTLELGDSALYLCASNLLAGGPTYAYEQYFGPGTRLTVT.

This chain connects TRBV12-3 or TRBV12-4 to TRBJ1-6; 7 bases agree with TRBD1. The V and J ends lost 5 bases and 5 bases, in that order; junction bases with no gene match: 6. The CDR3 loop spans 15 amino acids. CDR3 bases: TGTGCCAGCAGTACAAGGGGGCACCATAATTCACCCCTCCACTTT. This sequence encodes CASSTRGHHNSPLHF.

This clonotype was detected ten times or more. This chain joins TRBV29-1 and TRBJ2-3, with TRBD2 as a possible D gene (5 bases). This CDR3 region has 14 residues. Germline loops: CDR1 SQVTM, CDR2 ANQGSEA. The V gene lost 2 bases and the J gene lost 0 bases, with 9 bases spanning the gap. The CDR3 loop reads CSVERRASTDTQYF. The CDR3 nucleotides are TGCAGCGTTGAACGGCGGGCCAGCACAGATACGCAGTATTTT.

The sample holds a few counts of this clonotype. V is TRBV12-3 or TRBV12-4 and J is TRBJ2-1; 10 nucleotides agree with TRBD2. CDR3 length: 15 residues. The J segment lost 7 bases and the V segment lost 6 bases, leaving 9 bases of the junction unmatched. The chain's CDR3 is CASRSRAGGRNEQFF. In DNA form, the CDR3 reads TGTGCCAGCAGGTCCCGAGCGGGGGGGCGAAATGAGCAGTTCTTC.

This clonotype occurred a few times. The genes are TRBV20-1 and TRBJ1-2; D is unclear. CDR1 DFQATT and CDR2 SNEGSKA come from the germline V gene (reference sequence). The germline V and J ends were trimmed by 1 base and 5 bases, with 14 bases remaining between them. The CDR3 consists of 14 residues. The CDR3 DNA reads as TGCAGTGCTAGAGGGAAGGGTCCCTTTTATGGCTACACCTTC. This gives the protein CSARGKGPFYGYTF.

The CDR3 loop reads CASSPYRDHEQYF. CDR3 nucleotides: TGTGCCAGCTCACCTTACAGGGACCACGAGCAGTACTTC. The V call is TRBV18, the J call TRBJ2-7, with D possibly matching TRBD1 (6 bases). The V end was cut by 3 bases, the J end by 5 bases, with 11 bases between. Germline V gene sequence: CDR1 KGHSH, CDR2 LQKENI. The CDR3 length is 13 residues.

CDR3 region: CSAVDRVADTQYF. CDR3 nucleotide sequence: TGCAGTGCTGTAGACAGGGTTGCAGATACGCAGTATTTT. The rearrangement uses TRBV20-1 and TRBJ2-3; 7 nucleotides line up with TRBD1. V was pared by 5 bases and J by 4 bases, with 6 bases of the junction left unmatched. This CDR3 is 13 amino acids long. CDR1 and CDR2 (germline): DFQATT, SNEGSKA (reference sequence).

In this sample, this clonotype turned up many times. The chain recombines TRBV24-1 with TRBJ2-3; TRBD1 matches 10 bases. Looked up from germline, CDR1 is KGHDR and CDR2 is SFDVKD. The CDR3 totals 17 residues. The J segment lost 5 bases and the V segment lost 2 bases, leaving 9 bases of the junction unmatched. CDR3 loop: CATSDSKGQGIGDTQYF. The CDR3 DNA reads TGTGCCACCAGTGATTCCAAGGGACAGGGGATAGGAGATACGCAGTATTTT.

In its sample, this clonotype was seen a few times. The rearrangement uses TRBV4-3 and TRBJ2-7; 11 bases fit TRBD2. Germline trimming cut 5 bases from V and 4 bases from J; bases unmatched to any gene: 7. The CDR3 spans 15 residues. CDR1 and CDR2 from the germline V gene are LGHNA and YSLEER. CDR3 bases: TGCGCCAGCAGCACAAGACTAGCGGGAAGGTACGAGCAGTACTTC. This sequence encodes CASSTRLAGRYEQYF.